The 13 T cell receptor beta chains below were found in one sample sequenced in a study of shared clonotypes between healthy human individuals. The table came from immunoSEQ multiplex PCR; TCRdb's copy has only in-frame clones and leaves some out. The data show fewer than 3 million clones, 85% to 95% seen once. Sequenced: naive CD4+ T cells from PBMCs. Regarding subset: CD45RA+ positively selected. The receptors were gathered from a young man in good health. Some clones in this sample may be carry-over from other donors' samples.

The chain has TRBV7-3 and TRBJ2-7; weak D call: TRBD2 (6 bases). CDR3 length: 15 residues. Trimming removed 2 bases from V and 2 bases from J, with 13 bases in between. Looked up from germline, CDR1 is SGHTA and CDR2 is FQGTGA. The CDR3 DNA reads as TGTGCCAGCAGCTTAGCGGGGCCAGGCCCCTACGAGCAGTACTTC. It specifies CASSLAGPGPYEQYF.

This clone was counted between two and nine times. Other DNA sequences from this sample encode an identical CDR3 as well. The rearrangement joins TRBV28 to TRBJ2-5; TRBD2 matches 8 bases. Trimming took 2 bases from V and 1 from J; bases not matched to a gene: 0. This CDR3 spans 14 amino acids. The germline CDR1 and CDR2 sequences are MDHEN and SYDVKM. CDR3 coding DNA: TGTGCCAGCAGTTTAGGGACTAGCCAAGAGACCCAGTACTTC. This translates into CASSLGTSQETQYF.

The chain links TRBV6-1 to TRBJ1-6; TRBD1 matches 8 bases. The CDR3 length is 14 residues. Trimming at V came to 7 bases and at J to 5 bases, leaving 4 bases not matched to a gene. Per germline, CDR1 MNHNS and CDR2 SASEGT. The CDR3 protein is CASMRGQDNSPLHF. Written as DNA, the CDR3 is TGTGCCAGCATGCGGGGACAGGATAATTCACCCCTCCACTTT.

As for this clone: This CDR3 is also generated by other DNA sequences in the sample. This CDR3 reads CASSSTETQYF. The CDR3 DNA sequence: TGTGCCAGCAGCTCTACGGAGACCCAGTACTTC. The chain links TRBV7-9 to TRBJ2-5, with unresolved D. CDR1 and CDR2 (germline): SEHNR, FQNEAQ (reference sequence). The V gene lost 4 bases and the J gene lost 5 bases, with 5 bases spanning the gap. The CDR3 totals 11 residues.

Only one count was recorded for this clone. The chain carries TRBV2 and TRBJ2-3; 12 bases fit TRBD2. This CDR3 region has 15 residues. The V gene end was trimmed by 4 bases and the J gene end by 9 bases; junction bases not matched to a gene: 8. Germline values: CDR1 SNHLY, CDR2 FYNNEI. The CDR3: CASSAASGREDTQYF. In DNA, the CDR3 is TGTGCCAGCAGTGCAGCTAGCGGGAGGGAGGACACGCAGTATTTT.

The chain couples TRBV11-2 to TRBJ1-4; D is undetermined. Germline values: CDR1 SGHAT, CDR2 FQNNGV. Trimming removed 2 bases from V and 12 bases from J, with 13 bases in between. CDR3 size: 13 residues. The CDR3 DNA follows: TGTGCCAGCAGCTTAACCACACCCGGTGAACTGTTTTTT. Translation: CASSLTTPGELFF.

This clone was detected only once. V usage is TRBV7-6 and J usage is TRBJ2-1; 9 bases are shared with TRBD1. Germline values: CDR1 SGHVS, CDR2 FNYEAQ. V was clipped by 3 bases and J by 1 base; unmatched bases: 4. The CDR3 length is 16 residues. The chain's CDR3 is CASSFATGGSYNEQFF. The CDR3 DNA follows: TGTGCCAGCAGCTTTGCGACAGGGGGATCCTACAATGAGCAGTTCTTC.

The chain links TRBV18 to TRBJ2-3; D is unclear. The V and J ends lost 3 bases and 2 bases respectively, with 12 bases between them. The CDR3 contains 15 residues. CDR1 is KGHSH, CDR2 LQKENI, per germline. The CDR3 coding sequence is TGTGCCAGCTCACCGGCCAAATCGTACACAGATACGCAGTATTTT. This codes for CASSPAKSYTDTQYF.

The DNA for the CDR3 is TGTGCCAGCAGCTTTACCACAGGCAATTCACCCCTCCACTTT. Translated, it gives CASSFTTGNSPLHF. The chain recombines TRBV7-9 with TRBJ1-6; a weak D match, TRBD1 (5 bases). Trimming removed 3 bases from V and 7 bases from J, with 10 bases in between. The CDR3 consists of 14 residues. Germline-derived CDR1 and CDR2 are SEHNR and FQNEAQ (reference sequence). Filled out from reference TRBV7-9 and TRBJ1-6, the complete variable domain reads DTGVSQNPRHKITKRGQNVTFRCDPISEHNRLYWYRQTLGQGPEFLTYFQNEAQLEKSRLLSDRFSAERPKGSFSTLEIQRTEQGDSAMYLCASSFTTGNSPLHFGNGTRLTVT.

The CDR3, as DNA: TGTGCCAGCAGTCTCGGGGGGCGAGGCACTGAAGCTTTCTTT. Translation gives CASSLGGRGTEAFF. J is TRBJ1-1 and V is TRBV9; a possible D gene is TRBD1 (6 bases). The V end lost 5 bases, the J end lost 4 bases, and 15 bases lay between the germline ends. The CDR3 is 14 residues long. CDR1 and CDR2 (germline): SGDLS, YYNGEE. The full variable domain, in which reference TRBV9 and TRBJ1-1 provide the parts outside the CDR3, is DSGVTQTPKHLITATGQRVTLRCSPRSGDLSVYWYQQSLDQGLQFLIQYYNGEERAKGNILERFSAQQFPDLHSELNLSSLELGDSALYFCASSLGGRGTEAFFGQGTRLTVV.

The rearrangement links TRBV15 to TRBJ1-2; possibly TRBD1 for D (5 bases). The CDR3 is 15 residues long. Germline CDR1 reads LNHNV; CDR2 reads YYDKDF (reference sequence). Trimming removed 3 bases from V and 5 bases from J, with 16 bases in between. CDR3 in DNA: TGTGCCACCAGCAGGAGAAGGGACGGACCATATGGCTACACCTTC. It specifies CATSRRRDGPYGYTF.

The gene calls are TRBV11-2 and TRBJ2-4; no clear D. The CDR3 is 14 residues long. Trimming removed 1 base at V and 6 bases at J, with 10 bases between. The germline V gene has CDR1 SGHAT and CDR2 FQNNGV. The CDR3 loop reads CASSLVRSTNIQYF. The CDR3 nucleotides read TGTGCCAGCAGCTTAGTTCGGTCGACAAACATTCAGTACTTC. Complete variable domain (other parts from reference TRBV11-2 and TRBJ2-4): EAGVAQSPRYKIIEKRQSVAFWCNPISGHATLYWYQQILGQGPKLLIQFQNNGVVDDSQLPKDRFSAERLKGVDSTLKIQPAKLEDSAVYLCASSLVRSTNIQYFGAGTRLSVL.

This chain joins TRBV5-1 and TRBJ1-1, with TRBD1 matching over 8 bases. Trimming removed 4 bases from V and 6 bases from J; junction bases left unmatched: 11. From germline, CDR1 is SGHRS and CDR2 YFSETQ. This CDR3 has 15 amino acids. CDR3 in amino acids: CASSLTEKTGAEAFF. As DNA, the CDR3 is TGCGCCAGCAGCCTCACGGAGAAGACAGGGGCTGAAGCTTTCTTT. Combining the CDR3 with reference TRBV5-1 and TRBJ1-1 gives the whole variable domain KAGVTQTPRYLIKTRGQQVTLSCSPISGHRSVSWYQQTPGQGLQFLFEYFSETQRNKGNFPGRFSGRQFSNSRSEMNVSTLELGDSALYLCASSLTEKTGAEAFFGQGTRLTVV.